The TCR beta chain under discussion was sequenced for a study of healthy donors' naive CD4 and CD8 T cells. Each TCR library used around 500 ng of total RNA and a linear amplification protocol. MiXCR was run by TCRdb on the reads, yielding one entry per CDR3 protein. The sample holds around 200,000 distinct CDR3 sequences, over 60% seen once. The V and J ends lost 1 base and 4 bases respectively, with 12 bases between them. In germline, CDR1 is SQVTM, CDR2 ANQGSEA. The CDR3 has 14 amino acids. The chain is built from TRBV29-1 and TRBJ2-3; D is undetermined. Sample: naive CD4+ and CD8+ T cells sorted from blood, pooled from several donors. The clonotype was recovered from a pool of human donors in good health; the sample pools cells from several healthy donors. The CDR3 region has the DNA TGCAGCGTTGAAGTATTAGGGATGCCAGATACGCAGTATTTT. It yields the protein CSVEVLGMPDTQYF.